The rows below give T cell receptor beta chains drawn from one sample of a study of T-cell memory formation after mild COVID-19. TCRdb re-called the 5' RACE reads with MiXCR, one entry per CDR3 protein. There are around 320,000 distinct CDR3 sequences in the sample; 28% occur only once, and about 14% lies in the top ten. Sequenced sample: PBMCs or a T cell subset sorted from them (not recorded which). All receptors come from an adult woman who had mild COVID-19 (a few samples of this study predate the infection). Cell type and time point are not known. The conserved cysteine and the conserved F or W are not part of the CDR3 here. The size of a clone is reported for some rows only, either as once, few or many, or as a class for expanded clones.

v_gene: TRBV7-9
abundance: many
CDR3aa: ASSRNDRTYEQY

v_gene: TRBV5-1
abundance: -
CDR3aa: ASSLQGQAFYEQY

v_gene: TRBV5-1
abundance: few
CDR3aa: ASSLQGEAKNIQY

v_gene: TRBV12-3/TRBV12-4
abundance: -
CDR3aa: ASSPGGGRSDTQY

v_gene: TRBV3-1
abundance: many
CDR3aa: ASSHGGGTTQY

v_gene: TRBV5-5
abundance: -
CDR3aa: ASRARDSSNQPQH

v_gene: TRBV11-3
abundance: -
CDR3aa: ASSFPVAGVGNEQF

v_gene: TRBV19
abundance: few
CDR3aa: ASRYGTSNTEAF

v_gene: TRBV12-3/TRBV12-4
abundance: -
CDR3aa: ASSFPGVSLSYNEQF

v_gene: TRBV19
abundance: -
CDR3aa: ASSFRTDLH

v_gene: TRBV7-9
abundance: once
CDR3aa: ASSFSVNTGELF

v_gene: TRBV20-1
abundance: -
CDR3aa: SPTPWGPETQY

v_gene: TRBV5-1
abundance: -
CDR3aa: ASSLPGTVRDTGELF

v_gene: TRBV20-1
abundance: many
CDR3aa: SARPPGGLKTQY

v_gene: TRBV7-3
abundance: -
CDR3aa: ASSPGGPGGELF

v_gene: TRBV12-3/TRBV12-4
abundance: few
CDR3aa: ASSFTRNGNEQF

v_gene: TRBV12-3/TRBV12-4
abundance: -
CDR3aa: ASSLPGQGAGNNEQF

v_gene: TRBV12-3/TRBV12-4
abundance: few
CDR3aa: ASTRGRLAGVETQY

v_gene: TRBV5-1
abundance: -
CDR3aa: ASSPWTGFLHEQY

v_gene: TRBV7-9
abundance: -
CDR3aa: ASSHGTSGTDTQY

v_gene: TRBV5-1
abundance: -
CDR3aa: ASSSGTASDEQY

v_gene: TRBV24-1
abundance: few
CDR3aa: ATSDDSRTGVRETQY

v_gene: TRBV7-9
abundance: many
CDR3aa: ASSPRTSGGGVEQF

v_gene: TRBV12-3/TRBV12-4
abundance: many
CDR3aa: ASSLGIPRGTEAF

v_gene: TRBV5-1
abundance: few
CDR3aa: ASSTRWTRDGELF

v_gene: TRBV12-3/TRBV12-4
abundance: -
CDR3aa: ASSLRVRNIQY

v_gene: TRBV7-9
abundance: -
CDR3aa: ASSLSYGTDTQY

v_gene: TRBV5-1
abundance: many
CDR3aa: ASSKDGTSRYEQY

v_gene: TRBV20-1
abundance: once
CDR3aa: SARVRGTTYEQY

v_gene: TRBV5-6
abundance: -
CDR3aa: ASSPAVSFYEQY

v_gene: TRBV5-1
abundance: few
CDR3aa: ASSLGAGFIDIQY

v_gene: TRBV12-3/TRBV12-4
abundance: once
CDR3aa: ASSLMDYEQY

v_gene: TRBV12-3/TRBV12-4
abundance: -
CDR3aa: ASRAQAGGIGELF

v_gene: TRBV16
abundance: many
CDR3aa: ASSQTGSSYNEQF

v_gene: TRBV12-3/TRBV12-4
abundance: few
CDR3aa: ASSQSNQPQH

v_gene: TRBV5-1
abundance: -
CDR3aa: ASSSAGGAISGANVLT

v_gene: TRBV24-1
abundance: -
CDR3aa: ATSDGLVTGELF

v_gene: TRBV5-1
abundance: -
CDR3aa: ASSSRTGSPYEQY

v_gene: TRBV3-1
abundance: -
CDR3aa: ASSHGNTDTQY

v_gene: TRBV7-3
abundance: few
CDR3aa: ASSLNVAGGPVETQY

v_gene: TRBV19
abundance: -
CDR3aa: ASSISARTSGRRGAYEQY

v_gene: TRBV9
abundance: few
CDR3aa: ASSVGAGGPGELF

v_gene: TRBV3-1
abundance: -
CDR3aa: ASSRGGKAEAF

v_gene: TRBV4-1
abundance: -
CDR3aa: ASSQVVLQEADGYT

v_gene: TRBV7-9
abundance: -
CDR3aa: ASSSPGRNNEQF